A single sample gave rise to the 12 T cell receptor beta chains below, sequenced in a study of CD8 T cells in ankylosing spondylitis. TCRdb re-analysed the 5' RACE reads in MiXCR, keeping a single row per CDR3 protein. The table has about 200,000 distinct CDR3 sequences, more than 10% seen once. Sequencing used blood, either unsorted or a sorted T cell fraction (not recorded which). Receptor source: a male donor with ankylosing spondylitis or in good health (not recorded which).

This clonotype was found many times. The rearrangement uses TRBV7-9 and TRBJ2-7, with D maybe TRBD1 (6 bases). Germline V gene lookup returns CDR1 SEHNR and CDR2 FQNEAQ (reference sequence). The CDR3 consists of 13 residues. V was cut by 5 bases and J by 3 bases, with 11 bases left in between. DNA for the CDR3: TGTGCCAGCAGCCCGACAGGATTCTACGAGCAGTACTTC. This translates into CASSPTGFYEQYF.

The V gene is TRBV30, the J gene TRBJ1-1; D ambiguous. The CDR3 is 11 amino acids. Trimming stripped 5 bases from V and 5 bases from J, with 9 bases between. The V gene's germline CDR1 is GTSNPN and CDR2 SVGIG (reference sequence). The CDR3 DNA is TGTGCCTGGCCTGTAGGGACTGAAGCTTTCTTT. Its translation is CAWPVGTEAFF.

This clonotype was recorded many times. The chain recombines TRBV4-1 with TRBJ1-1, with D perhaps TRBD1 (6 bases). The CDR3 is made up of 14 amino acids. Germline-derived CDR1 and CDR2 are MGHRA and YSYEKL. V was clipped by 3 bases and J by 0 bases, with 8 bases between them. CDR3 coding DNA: TGCGCCAGCAGCCAGTACAGGGTGAACACTGAAGCTTTCTTT. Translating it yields CASSQYRVNTEAFF.

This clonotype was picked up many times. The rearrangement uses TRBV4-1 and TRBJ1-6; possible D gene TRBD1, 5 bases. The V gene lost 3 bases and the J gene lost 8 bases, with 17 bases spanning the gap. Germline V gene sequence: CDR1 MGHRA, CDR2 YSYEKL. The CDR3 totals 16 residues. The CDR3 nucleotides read TGCGCCAGCAGCCATCCCACCGGGACGCGGGATTCACCCCTCCACTTT. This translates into CASSHPTGTRDSPLHF.

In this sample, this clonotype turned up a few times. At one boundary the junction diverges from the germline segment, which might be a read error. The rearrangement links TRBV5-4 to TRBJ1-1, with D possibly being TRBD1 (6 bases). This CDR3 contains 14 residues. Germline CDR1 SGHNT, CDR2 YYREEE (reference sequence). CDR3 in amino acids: CFSGPGRGYAEAFF. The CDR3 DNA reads TGCTTCAGCGGCCCAGGCAGGGGATACGCTGAAGCTTTCTTT.

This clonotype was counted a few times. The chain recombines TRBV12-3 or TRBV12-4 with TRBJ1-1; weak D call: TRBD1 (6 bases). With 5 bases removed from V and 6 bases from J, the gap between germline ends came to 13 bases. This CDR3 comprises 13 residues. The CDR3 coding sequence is TGTGCCAGCAGTCCCGGGGGGGCCGCTGAAGCTTTCTTT. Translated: CASSPGGAAEAFF.

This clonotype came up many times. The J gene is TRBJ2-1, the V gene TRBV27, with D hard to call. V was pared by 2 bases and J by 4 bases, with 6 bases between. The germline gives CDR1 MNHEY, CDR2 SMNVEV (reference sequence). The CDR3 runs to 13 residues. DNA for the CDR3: TGTGCCAGCAGTTTAGACGAGTACAATGAGCAGTTCTTC. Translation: CASSLDEYNEQFF.

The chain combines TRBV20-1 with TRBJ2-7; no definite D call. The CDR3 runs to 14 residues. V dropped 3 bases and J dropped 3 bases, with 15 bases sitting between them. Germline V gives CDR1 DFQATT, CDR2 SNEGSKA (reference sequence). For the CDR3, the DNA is TGCAGTGCTAGGCAGGCGAGGCAGGTCTACGAGCAGTACTTC. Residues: CSARQARQVYEQYF.

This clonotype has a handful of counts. In DNA, the CDR3 is TGCAGCGTTGAAGATATGGCATTGGGTTGGGGCGAGCAGTACTTC. This translates into CSVEDMALGWGEQYF. The chain has TRBV29-1 and TRBJ2-7, with D unresolved. This CDR3 spans 15 amino acids. The V end lost 0 bases, the J end lost 6 bases, and 18 bases lay between the germline ends. The V gene's germline CDR1 is SQVTM and CDR2 ANQGSEA.

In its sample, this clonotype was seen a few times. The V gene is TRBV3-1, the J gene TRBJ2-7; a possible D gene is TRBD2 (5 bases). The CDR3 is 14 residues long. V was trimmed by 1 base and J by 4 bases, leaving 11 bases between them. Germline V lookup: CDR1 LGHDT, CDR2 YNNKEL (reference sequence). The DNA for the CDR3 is TGTGCCAGCAGCCAAGCTACTAGTCATTACGAGCAGTACTTC. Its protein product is CASSQATSHYEQYF.

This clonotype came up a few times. CDR3 bases: TGTGCGACGCCCCCAGGGGCCTATGGCTACACCTTC. This codes for CATPPGAYGYTF. The chain employs TRBV2 and TRBJ1-2; D may be TRBD1 (6 bases). The germline gives CDR1 SNHLY, CDR2 FYNNEI. The CDR3 contains 12 residues.

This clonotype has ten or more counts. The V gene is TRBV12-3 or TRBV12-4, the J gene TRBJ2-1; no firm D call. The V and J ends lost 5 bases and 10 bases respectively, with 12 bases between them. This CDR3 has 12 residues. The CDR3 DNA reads TGTGCCAGCAGTGATAACCTCGGAGAGCAGTTCTTC. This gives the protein CASSDNLGEQFF.